These 9 T cell receptor beta chains were all obtained from the same sample, sequenced in a study of response to subunit inactivated influenza vaccine. Each CDR3 protein is one row after TCRdb ran MiXCR on the RT-PCR reads. Of 300,000 to 350,000 distinct CDR3 sequences listed, less than 25% are singletons. The starting material was PBMCs from blood, obtained approximately 20 months after vaccination. The receptor source for this set is a man between 50 and 75 years old who received an inactivated influenza vaccine.

The V and J genes are TRBV4-2 and TRBJ2-7; 9 positions agree with TRBD1. Germline loops: CDR1 LGHNA, CDR2 YNFKEQ. V shed 5 bases and J 3 bases; nucleotides not matched to a gene: 8. The CDR3 spans 15 residues. The CDR3 sequence: CASSFTPGQGYEQYF. The CDR3 DNA reads TGTGCCAGCAGCTTTACGCCGGGACAGGGCTACGAGCAGTACTTC.

The sample holds a few counts of this clonotype. V and J are TRBV15 and TRBJ1-1; no clear D. With 3 bases removed from V and 1 base from J, the gap between germline ends came to 3 bases. CDR1 and CDR2 from the germline V gene are LNHNV and YYDKDF (reference sequence). This CDR3 contains 12 residues. The DNA for the CDR3 is TGTGCCACCAGCAGGGAGAACACTGAAGCTTTCTTT. Translating it yields CATSRENTEAFF.

This sequence joins TRBV20-1 and TRBJ2-7; 11 positions match TRBD2. The germline CDR1 and CDR2 sequences are DFQATT and SNEGSKA (reference sequence). After removal of 5 bases from V and 1 base from J, the junction contained 4 bases not matched to a gene. This CDR3 has 14 amino acids. In nucleotides, the CDR3 is TGCAGTGCTCCCGGGACTAGCGGATCCTACGAGCAGTACTTC. It translates to CSAPGTSGSYEQYF.

This clonotype was recorded at least ten times. The chain links TRBV7-9 to TRBJ1-6; 7 positions match TRBD1. The CDR3 spans 14 residues. Unmatched junction bases numbered 2, after V lost 4 bases and J lost 5 bases. Germline V gene sequence: CDR1 SEHNR, CDR2 FQNEAQ (reference sequence). The CDR3 DNA follows: TGTGCCAGCAGCTGGACAGGTGATAATTCACCCCTCCACTTT. It encodes CASSWTGDNSPLHF.

Only a few counts were recorded for this clonotype. The CDR3 spells CASSLAGQGTWSYEQYF. The CDR3 DNA reads as TGTGCCAGCAGCTTAGCGGGACAGGGGACTTGGTCCTACGAGCAGTACTTC. The chain uses TRBV7-6 and TRBJ2-7, with 10 positions matching TRBD1. The CDR3 length is 17 residues. CDR1 and CDR2 (germline): SGHVS, FNYEAQ. V shed 0 bases, J shed 1 base, and the junction held 6 bases outside the gene matches.

The V and J genes are TRBV5-1 and TRBJ2-5; 7 nucleotides align to TRBD1. The CDR3 covers 15 residues. Trimming removed 3 bases from V and 7 bases from J; junction bases left unmatched: 12. The germline V gene encodes CDR1 SGHRS and CDR2 YFSETQ. In nucleotides, the CDR3 is TGCGCCAGCAGCTATTCGGGACAGCAACCGGCGACCCAGTACTTC. Its translation: CASSYSGQQPATQYF.

The chain couples TRBV4-2 to TRBJ2-4, with 8 nucleotides matching TRBD1. V lost 0 bases, J lost 7 bases, and 5 bases stayed unmatched. There are 15 residues in the CDR3. From germline, CDR1 is LGHNA and CDR2 YNFKEQ. CDR3 loop: CASSQDPQGANIQYF. The CDR3 nucleotides are TGTGCCAGCAGCCAAGATCCCCAGGGGGCGAACATTCAGTACTTC.

This clonotype was picked up a small number of times. The chain joins TRBV20-1 to TRBJ1-2; a possible D gene is TRBD1 (5 bases). Germline V gives CDR1 DFQATT, CDR2 SNEGSKA (reference sequence). This CDR3 region has 14 residues. V was shortened by 3 bases and J by 4 bases, with 15 bases between the two germline ends. CDR3 sequence reads: CSARSGQGAYGYTF. CDR3 coding DNA: TGCAGTGCTAGGTCCGGCCAGGGAGCCTATGGCTACACCTTC.

This clonotype was counted between two and nine times. The J gene is TRBJ1-1, the V gene TRBV4-2; 8 bases are shared with TRBD1. Germline V CDR1 and CDR2: LGHNA, YNFKEQ. V was pared by 4 bases and J by 0 bases, with 10 bases of the junction left unmatched. The CDR3 covers 17 residues. The CDR3 reads CASSPGGRINVNTEAFF. CDR3 coding DNA: TGTGCCAGCAGCCCAGGGGGCAGGATTAACGTGAACACTGAAGCTTTCTTT.